These T cell receptor beta chains were read from a single sample in a study of vaccination and CD4 T cells after COVID-19. Each CDR3 protein is one row after TCRdb ran MiXCR on the PCR reads. This table holds thousands of distinct CDR3 sequences, about two fifths found once. For these TCRs, the target antigens are not known. Sequences were obtained from CD4+ T cells from blood, cultured in vitro. The receptor source for this set is a human donor in good health. Both conserved end residues are part of each CDR3. The D gene is left open where the match is weak. Expanded clones are given a class, and other clones once, few, many or no size at all.

j_call v_call clone_size d_call cdr3_nt cdr3_aa
TRBJ2-3 TRBV6-4 . TRBD2 TGTGCCAGCAGTGCGACTAGCGGGGGGCAAGATACGCAGTATTTT CASSATSGGQDTQYF
TRBJ1-1 TRBV6-1 . . TGTGCCGGGCTTTTGGGATCTGAAGCTTTCTTT CAGLLGSEAFF
TRBJ1-1 TRBV7-9 . . TGTGCCAGCAGACCGCAGGACACTGAAGCTTTCTTT CASRPQDTEAFF
TRBJ2-5 TRBV29-1 . . TGCAGCGTTGAAAAAGGGGTCGAGACCCAGTACTTC CSVEKGVETQYF
TRBJ2-3 TRBV20-1 . . TGCAGTGCATATCTAACAGATACGCAGTATTTT CSAYLTDTQYF
TRBJ1-1 TRBV6-1 . . TGTGCCAGCAGGGAACGTGGCCTCAGCGCTGAAGCTTTCTTT CASRERGLSAEAFF
TRBJ1-2 TRBV6-1 . . TGTGCCAGCAGTGAATGGTCGGGGGGGGTTAACTATGGCTACACCTTC CASSEWSGGVNYGYTF
TRBJ1-2 TRBV6-1 . . TGTGCCAGCAGCCGTCAAACCGGGCCGAGACTCTATGGCTACACCTTC CASSRQTGPRLYGYTF
TRBJ2-1 TRBV6-2/TRBV6-3 once . TGTGCCAGCAGTTACCAAAGGGCAAATGAGCAGTTCTTC CASSYQRANEQFF
TRBJ1-1 TRBV6-5 few . TGTGCCAGCAGTTACGGGAAGGACACTGAAGCTTTCTTT CASSYGKDTEAFF
TRBJ2-3 TRBV7-3 once TRBD2 TGTGCCAGCAACCGGGGAGGGGCGGGGGGCACAGATACGCAGTATTTT CASNRGGAGGTDTQYF
TRBJ2-7 TRBV19 . . TGTGCCAGTAGTACCGACGGCTTCGAGCAGTACTTC CASSTDGFEQYF
TRBJ2-2 TRBV6-1 . . TGTGCCAGCAGTGAGGGAGAGGGCGGGGAGCTGTTTTTT CASSEGEGGELFF
TRBJ2-3 TRBV10-2 . . TGCGCCAGCAGTGAGTTCAAAGTAAGCACAGATACGCAGTATTTT CASSEFKVSTDTQYF
TRBJ1-1 TRBV7-3 few . TGTGCCAGCAGCTCGGGACAAACGAACACTGAAGCTTTCTTT CASSSGQTNTEAFF
TRBJ2-3 TRBV20-1 . TRBD2 TGCAGTGCTAGATCCGGACTAGCGGGGGGGAAGTCGGGCACAGATACGCAGTATTTT CSARSGLAGGKSGTDTQYF
TRBJ1-2 TRBV6-1 few . TGTGCCAGCAGTGTGGGCTATGGCTACACCTTC CASSVGYGYTF
TRBJ2-5 TRBV2 . . TGTGCCAGCAGTGCACAGAGGACCCAGTACTTC CASSAQRTQYF
TRBJ1-6 TRBV6-1 . TRBD1 TGTGCCAGCAAGGACAGGGGTTCCTATAATTCACCCCTCCACTTT CASKDRGSYNSPLHF
TRBJ2-2 TRBV19 . TRBD1 TGTGCCAGTAGGACAGGGTTCTCTCCAGGCGGGGAGCTGTTTTTT CASRTGFSPGGELFF
TRBJ1-5 TRBV19 . . TGTGCCAGTAGTATAGCAGGGTATAGCAATCAGCCCCAGCATTTT CASSIAGYSNQPQHF
TRBJ2-7 TRBV19 few . TGTGCCAGTAGTATAGCGGCAGGGGGGGGCTACGAGCAGTACTTC CASSIAAGGGYEQYF
TRBJ1-6 TRBV2 few . TGTGCCAGCAGTGAACTGTACAGGGCTGGGTCACCCCTCCACTTT CASSELYRAGSPLHF
TRBJ2-3 TRBV7-9 . TRBD2 TGTGCCAGCAGCTTAGGACGGGGGGAGGGGACAGATACGCAGTATTTT CASSLGRGEGTDTQYF
TRBJ1-1 TRBV5-4 . TRBD1 TGTGCCAGCAGCTTGGAGAATACGGGACAGGGAGGAGCTTTCTTT CASSLENTGQGGAFF
TRBJ1-6 TRBV6-1 once . TGTGCCAGCAGGAAAGACAGCTCCTATAATTCACCCCTCCACTTT CASRKDSSYNSPLHF
TRBJ1-2 TRBV19 . . TGTGCCAGTAGTTTCGACGGTAACTATGGCTACACCTTC CASSFDGNYGYTF
TRBJ2-1 TRBV18 . . TGTGCCAGCTCACCGGACTTTCTGAGGGTCAATGAGCAGTTCTTC CASSPDFLRVNEQFF
TRBJ1-5 TRBV6-2/TRBV6-3 medium-sized . TGTGCCAGCAGTGAACAGAACAATCAGCCCCAGCATTTT CASSEQNNQPQHF
TRBJ1-1 TRBV18 . . TGTGCCAGCTCACCACGGGGGGAGGGAAGGACTGAAGCTTTCTTT CASSPRGEGRTEAFF
TRBJ2-1 TRBV5-1 . TRBD2 TGCGCCAGCAGCGTCTCTAGCGGGGGGTTCTACAATGAGCAGTTCTTC CASSVSSGGFYNEQFF
TRBJ1-6 TRBV15 few . TGTGCCACCAGCAGATCCACCGGGGATAATTCACCCCTCCACTTT CATSRSTGDNSPLHF
TRBJ1-1 TRBV10-3 few . TGTGCCATCAGTGAGTGGGGTAGGGGCGACGGTGAAGCTTTCTTT CAISEWGRGDGEAFF
TRBJ2-2 TRBV4-2 . . TGTGCCAGCAGCCAAGATCGGTTCGGGGAGCTGTTTTTT CASSQDRFGELFF
TRBJ1-2 TRBV19 few . TGTGCCAGTAGTATTGTTTCAGATCCCTATGGCTACACCTTC CASSIVSDPYGYTF
TRBJ2-5 TRBV6-1 . TRBD1 TGTGCCAGCAGTCCCCGGACAGGGGCTAGACGGGGTCAAGAGACCCAGTACTTC CASSPRTGARRGQETQYF
TRBJ2-7 TRBV10-1 few . TGCGCCAGCAGTGAGGGTCAGGGGTTCGACGAGCAGTACTTC CASSEGQGFDEQYF
TRBJ1-2 TRBV19 . . TGTGCCAGTAGTACCCCACAGGGAGCTAACTATGGCTACACCTTC CASSTPQGANYGYTF
TRBJ2-5 TRBV6-1 . . TGTGCCAGCAGTGAAGCCCCTGACCCTAAGGCGTACTTC CASSEAPDPKAYF
TRBJ1-6 TRBV18 . . TGTGCCAGCTCACCAGAACAGGGAGACTCACCCCTCCACTTT CASSPEQGDSPLHF
TRBJ1-5 TRBV18 once . TGTGCCAGCTCACCAGAATTGAGGGGCTTCAATCAGCCCCAGCATTTT CASSPELRGFNQPQHF
TRBJ1-1 TRBV3-1 . TRBD1 TGTGCCAGCAGCCTTTACAGGGGGGGAGAAGCTTTCTTT CASSLYRGGEAFF
TRBJ2-4 TRBV10-2 . . TGCGCCAGCAGTGAGGGGGGGGCGGGCATTCAGTACTTC CASSEGGAGIQYF